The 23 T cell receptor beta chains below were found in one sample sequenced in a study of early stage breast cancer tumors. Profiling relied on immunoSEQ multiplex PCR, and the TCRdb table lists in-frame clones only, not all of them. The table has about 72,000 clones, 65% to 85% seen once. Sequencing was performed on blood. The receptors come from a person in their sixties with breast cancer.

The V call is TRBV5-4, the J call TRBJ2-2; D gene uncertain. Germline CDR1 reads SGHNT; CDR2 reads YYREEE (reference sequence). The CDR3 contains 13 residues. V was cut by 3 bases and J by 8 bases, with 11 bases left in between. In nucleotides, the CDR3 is TGTGCCAGCAGCTCATCGCTGGAGGGGGAGCTGTTTTTT. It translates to CASSSSLEGELFF.

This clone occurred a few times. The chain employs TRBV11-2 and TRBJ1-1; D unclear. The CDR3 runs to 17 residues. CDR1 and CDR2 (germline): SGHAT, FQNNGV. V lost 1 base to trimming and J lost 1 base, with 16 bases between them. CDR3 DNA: TGTGCCAGCAGCTTAGGTGATTCGGCCAGGAGGAACACTGAAGCTTTCTTT. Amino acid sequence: CASSLGDSARRNTEAFF. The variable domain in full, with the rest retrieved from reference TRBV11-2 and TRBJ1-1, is EAGVAQSPRYKIIEKRQSVAFWCNPISGHATLYWYQQILGQGPKLLIQFQNNGVVDDSQLPKDRFSAERLKGVDSTLKIQPAKLEDSAVYLCASSLGDSARRNTEAFFGQGTRLTVV.

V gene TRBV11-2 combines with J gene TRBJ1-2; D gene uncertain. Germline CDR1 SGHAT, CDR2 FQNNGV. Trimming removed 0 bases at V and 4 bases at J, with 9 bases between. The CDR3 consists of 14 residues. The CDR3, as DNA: TGTGCCAGCAGCTTAGACGGGCAAGGCTATGGCTACACCTTC. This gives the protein CASSLDGQGYGYTF.

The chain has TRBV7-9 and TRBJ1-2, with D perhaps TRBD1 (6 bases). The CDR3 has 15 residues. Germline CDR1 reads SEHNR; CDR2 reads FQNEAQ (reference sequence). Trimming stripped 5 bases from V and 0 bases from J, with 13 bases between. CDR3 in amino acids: CASSPWDIANYGYTF. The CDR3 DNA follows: TGTGCCAGCAGCCCCTGGGACATAGCTAACTATGGCTACACCTTC.

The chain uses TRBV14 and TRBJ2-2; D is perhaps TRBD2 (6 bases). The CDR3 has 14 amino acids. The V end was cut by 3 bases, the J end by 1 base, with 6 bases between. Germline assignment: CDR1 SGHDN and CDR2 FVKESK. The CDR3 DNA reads TGTGCCAGCAGCCAGACTAGGAACACCGGGGAGCTGTTTTTT. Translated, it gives CASSQTRNTGELFF.

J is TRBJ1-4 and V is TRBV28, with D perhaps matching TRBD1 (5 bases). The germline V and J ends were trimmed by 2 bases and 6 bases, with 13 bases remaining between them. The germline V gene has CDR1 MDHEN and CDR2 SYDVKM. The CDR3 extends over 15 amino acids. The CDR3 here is CASSLRQGGYEKLFF. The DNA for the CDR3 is TGTGCCAGCAGTTTAAGGCAGGGAGGGTATGAAAAACTGTTTTTT. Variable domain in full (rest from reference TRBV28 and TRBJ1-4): DVKVTQSSRYLVKRTGEKVFLECVQDMDHENMFWYRQDPGLGLRLIYFSYDVKMKEKGDIPEGYSVSREKKERFSLILESASTNQTSMYLCASSLRQGGYEKLFFGSGTQLSVL.

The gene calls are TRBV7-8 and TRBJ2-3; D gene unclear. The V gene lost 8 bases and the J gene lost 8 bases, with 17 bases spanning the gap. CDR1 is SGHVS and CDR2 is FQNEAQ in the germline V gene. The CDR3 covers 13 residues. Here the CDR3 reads CASGDGMEGTQYF. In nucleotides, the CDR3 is TGTGCCAGCGGGGATGGGATGGAAGGTACGCAGTATTTT.

The CDR3 spells CATSRGGNQETQYF. Here the CDR3 DNA reads TGTGCCACCAGCAGAGGGGGGAACCAAGAGACCCAGTACTTC. The rearrangement uses TRBV15 and TRBJ2-5; D may correspond to TRBD1 or TRBD2 (5 bases each). CDR1 is LNHNV and CDR2 is YYDKDF in the germline V gene (reference sequence). Trimming stripped 1 base from V and 0 bases from J, with 6 bases between. CDR3 length equals 14 residues.

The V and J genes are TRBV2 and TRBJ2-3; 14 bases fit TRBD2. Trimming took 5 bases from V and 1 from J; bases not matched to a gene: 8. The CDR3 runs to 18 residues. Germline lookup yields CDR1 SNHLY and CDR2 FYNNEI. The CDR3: CASSTGTSGSWGTDTQYF. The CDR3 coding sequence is TGTGCCAGCAGTACCGGGACTAGCGGGAGTTGGGGCACAGATACGCAGTATTTT.

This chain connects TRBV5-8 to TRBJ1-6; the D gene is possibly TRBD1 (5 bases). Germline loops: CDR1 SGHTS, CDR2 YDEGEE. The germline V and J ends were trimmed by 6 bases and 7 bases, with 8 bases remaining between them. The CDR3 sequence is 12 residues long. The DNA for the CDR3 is TGTGCCAGCACAGGGATGAATTCACCCCTCCACTTT. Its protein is CASTGMNSPLHF.

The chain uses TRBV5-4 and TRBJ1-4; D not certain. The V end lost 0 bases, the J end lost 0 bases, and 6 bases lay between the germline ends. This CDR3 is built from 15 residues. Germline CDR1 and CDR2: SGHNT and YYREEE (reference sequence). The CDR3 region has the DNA TGTGCCAGCAGCTTGGCCGGTGCAACTAATGAAAAACTGTTTTTT. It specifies CASSLAGATNEKLFF.

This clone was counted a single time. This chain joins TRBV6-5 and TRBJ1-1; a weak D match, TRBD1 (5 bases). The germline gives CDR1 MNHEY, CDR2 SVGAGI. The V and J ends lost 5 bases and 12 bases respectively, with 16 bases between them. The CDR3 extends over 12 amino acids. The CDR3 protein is CASSPLGGKPFF. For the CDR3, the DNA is TGTGCCAGCAGTCCTCTTGGGGGTAAACCTTTCTTT.

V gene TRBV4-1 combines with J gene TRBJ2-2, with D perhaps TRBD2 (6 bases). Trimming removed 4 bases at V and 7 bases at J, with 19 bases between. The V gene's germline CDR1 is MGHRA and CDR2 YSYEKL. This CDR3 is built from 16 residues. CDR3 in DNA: TGCGCCAGCAGCCGAGGAGGGGCGTCGGGTAACGGGGAGCTGTTTTTT. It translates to CASSRGGASGNGELFF.

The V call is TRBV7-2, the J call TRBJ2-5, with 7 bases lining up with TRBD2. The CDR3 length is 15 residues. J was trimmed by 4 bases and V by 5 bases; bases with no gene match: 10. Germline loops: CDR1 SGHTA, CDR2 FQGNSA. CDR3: CASSLSIGEGETQYF. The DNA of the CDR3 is TGTGCCAGCAGCCTCTCTATCGGGGAGGGAGAGACCCAGTACTTC.

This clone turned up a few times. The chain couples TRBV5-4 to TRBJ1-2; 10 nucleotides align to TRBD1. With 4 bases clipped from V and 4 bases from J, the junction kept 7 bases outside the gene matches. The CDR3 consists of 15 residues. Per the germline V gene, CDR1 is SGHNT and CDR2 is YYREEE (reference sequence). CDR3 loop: CASSEGTGDAYGYTF. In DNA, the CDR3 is TGTGCCAGCAGCGAAGGGACAGGGGATGCCTATGGCTACACCTTC. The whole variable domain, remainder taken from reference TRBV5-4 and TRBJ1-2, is ETGVTQSPTHLIKTRGQQVTLRCSSQSGHNTVSWYQQALGQGPQFIFQYYREEENGRGNFPPRFSGLQFPNYSSELNVNALELDDSALYLCASSEGTGDAYGYTFGSGTRLTVV.

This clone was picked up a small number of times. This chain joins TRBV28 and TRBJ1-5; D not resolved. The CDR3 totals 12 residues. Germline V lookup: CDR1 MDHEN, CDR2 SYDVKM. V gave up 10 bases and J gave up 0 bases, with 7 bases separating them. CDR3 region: CATSASNQPQHF. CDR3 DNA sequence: TGTGCCACCTCAGCTAGCAATCAGCCCCAGCATTTT.

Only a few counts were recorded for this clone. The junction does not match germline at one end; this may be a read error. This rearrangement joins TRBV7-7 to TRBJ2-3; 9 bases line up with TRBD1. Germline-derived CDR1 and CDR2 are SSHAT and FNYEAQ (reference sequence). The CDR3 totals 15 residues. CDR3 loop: CASSLGTGPGDTQYF. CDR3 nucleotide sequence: TGTGCTAGCAGCTTAGGGACAGGGCCCGGGGATACGCAGTATTTT.

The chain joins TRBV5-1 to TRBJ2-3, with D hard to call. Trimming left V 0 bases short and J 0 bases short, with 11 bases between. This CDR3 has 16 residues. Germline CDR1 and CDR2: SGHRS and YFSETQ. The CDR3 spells CASSLDNSFSTDTQYF. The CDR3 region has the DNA TGCGCCAGCAGCTTGGACAATTCCTTTAGCACAGATACGCAGTATTTT.

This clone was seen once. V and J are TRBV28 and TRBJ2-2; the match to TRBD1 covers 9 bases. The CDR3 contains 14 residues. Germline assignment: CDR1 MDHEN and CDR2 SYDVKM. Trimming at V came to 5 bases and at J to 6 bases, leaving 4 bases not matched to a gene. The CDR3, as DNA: TGTGCCAGCAGTACCGACAGGGGGGCCGGGGAGCTGTTTTTT. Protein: CASSTDRGAGELFF.

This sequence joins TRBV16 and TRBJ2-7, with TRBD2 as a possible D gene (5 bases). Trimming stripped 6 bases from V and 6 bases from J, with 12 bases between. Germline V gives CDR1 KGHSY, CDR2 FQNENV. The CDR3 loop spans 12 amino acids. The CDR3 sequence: CASSPRGVEQYF. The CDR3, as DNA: TGTGCCAGCAGTCCACGGGGTGTCGAGCAGTACTTC.

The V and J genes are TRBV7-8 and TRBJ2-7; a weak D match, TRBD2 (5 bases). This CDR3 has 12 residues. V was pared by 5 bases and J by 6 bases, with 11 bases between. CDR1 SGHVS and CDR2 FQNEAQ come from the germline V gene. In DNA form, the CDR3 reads TGTGCCAGCAGCGTTACTAGAGGCGAGCAGTACTTC. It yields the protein CASSVTRGEQYF.

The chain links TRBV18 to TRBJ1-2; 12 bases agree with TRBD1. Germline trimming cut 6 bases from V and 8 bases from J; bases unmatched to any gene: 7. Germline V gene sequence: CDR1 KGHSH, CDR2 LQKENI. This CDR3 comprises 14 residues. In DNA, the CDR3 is TGTGCCAGCTCCCCCGGGACAGGGGGCGTGGGCTACACCTTC. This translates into CASSPGTGGVGYTF.

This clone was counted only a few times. This chain's CDR3 is CASSQGTSGASYNEQFF. CDR3 nucleotide sequence: TGTGCCAGCAGCCAAGGGACTAGCGGGGCGTCCTACAATGAGCAGTTCTTC. The gene calls are TRBV16 and TRBJ2-1; 13 bases are a match to TRBD2. Per the germline V gene, CDR1 is KGHSY and CDR2 is FQNENV. The CDR3 runs to 17 residues. The ends lost 2 bases at V and 1 base at J; junction bases unmatched: 2.